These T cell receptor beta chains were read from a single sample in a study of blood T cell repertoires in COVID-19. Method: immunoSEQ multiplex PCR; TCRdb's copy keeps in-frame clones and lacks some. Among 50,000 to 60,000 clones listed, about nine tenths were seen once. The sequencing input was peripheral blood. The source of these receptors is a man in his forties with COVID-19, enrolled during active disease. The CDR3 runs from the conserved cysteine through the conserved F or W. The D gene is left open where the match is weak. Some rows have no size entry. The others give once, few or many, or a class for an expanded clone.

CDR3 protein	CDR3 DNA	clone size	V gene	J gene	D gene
CASSGQGTIQYF	TGTGCCAGCAGTGGACAGGGAACCATTCAGTACTTC	.	TRBV2	TRBJ2-4	TRBD1
CASSQGLLAGAYEQYF	TGTGCCAGCAGCCAAGGCTTACTAGCGGGAGCCTACGAGCAGTACTTC	.	TRBV3-1/TRBV3-2	TRBJ2-7	TRBD2
CASSKPGVYGTEAFF	TGTGCCAGTAGTAAACCAGGGGTGTACGGCACTGAAGCTTTCTTT	.	TRBV19	TRBJ1-1	.
CASSQPRGREAFF	TGTGCCAGCTCCCAACCCAGGGGAAGAGAAGCTTTCTTT	.	TRBV18	TRBJ1-1	.
CASRAPGQAQYF	TGTGCCAGCAGGGCGCCGGGACAGGCGCAGTATTTT	.	TRBV6-5	TRBJ2-3	TRBD1
CASSEGGAGADTQYF	TGCGCCAGCAGTGAGGGAGGAGCGGGGGCGGATACGCAGTATTTT	.	TRBV10-1	TRBJ2-3	TRBD2
CASTSLGGGEETQYF	TGTGCCAGCACCTCCCTGGGGGGGGGTGAAGAGACCCAGTACTTC	.	TRBV5-6	TRBJ2-5	TRBD2
CASSLGVSMNTEAFF	TGTGCCAGCAGCTTAGGGGTTTCGATGAACACTGAAGCTTTCTTT	once	TRBV5-5	TRBJ1-1	.
CASSFGGTGTYEQYF	TGCGCCAGCAGCTTCGGAGGGACAGGGACCTACGAGCAGTACTTC	few	TRBV5-1	TRBJ2-7	TRBD1
CASNPQGRRDTGELFF	TGTGCCAGCAACCCACAGGGGCGAAGGGACACCGGGGAGCTGTTTTTT	.	TRBV5-5	TRBJ2-2	TRBD1
CASPTAGGGNVKNIQYF	TGTGCCAGCCCCACAGCGGGCGGGGGGAATGTCAAAAACATTCAGTACTTC	.	TRBV25-1	TRBJ2-4	TRBD2
CASSPEGSYEQYF	TGTGCCAGCAGCCCCGAGGGCAGTTACGAGCAGTACTTC	once	TRBV13	TRBJ2-7	.
CAWRDGGLFGNTIYF	TGTGCCTGGAGGGACGGGGGGCTCTTTGGAAACACCATATATTTT	.	TRBV30	TRBJ1-3	.
CSVEGPGASTDTQYF	TGCAGCGTTGAAGGTCCGGGTGCTAGCACAGATACGCAGTATTTT	.	TRBV29-1	TRBJ2-3	.
CASSLAGGNTGELFF	TGTGCCAGTAGTTTGGCAGGGGGGAACACCGGGGAGCTGTTTTTT	.	TRBV19	TRBJ2-2	TRBD1
CASSGGWNYGYTF	TGTGCCAGCAGCGGGGGCTGGAACTATGGCTACACCTTC	.	TRBV9	TRBJ1-2	.
CASSLLDFEAPGVSGNTIYF	TGTGCCAGCAGTTTATTGGATTTTGAGGCCCCGGGAGTCTCTGGAAACACCATATATTTT	.	TRBV27	TRBJ1-3	.
CASSTGTVLAEAFF	TGTGCCAGCAGCACTGGGACAGTCTTAGCTGAAGCTTTCTTT	.	TRBV5-8	TRBJ1-1	TRBD1
CASSRYTANTGELFF	TGTGCCAGCTCGAGGTATACGGCGAACACCGGGGAGCTGTTTTTT	.	TRBV18	TRBJ2-2	.
CASSRGLGGGLFAFF	TGCGCCAGCAGCCGGGGACTGGGGGGAGGTCTTTTCGCTTTCTTT	.	TRBV4-1	TRBJ1-1	.
CASGLVLTLAGPILSSTDTQYF	TGTGCTAGTGGTTTGGTCCTGACCCTAGCGGGGCCGATACTATCTAGCACAGATACGCAGTATTTT	.	TRBV12-5	TRBJ2-3	TRBD2
CAWSPEAGVGQYF	TGTGCCTGGAGCCCAGAGGCAGGGGTTGGGCAGTACTTC	.	TRBV30	TRBJ2-7	.
CASSLNTGDFETQYF	TGCGCCAGCAGCTTGAACACGGGGGATTTTGAGACCCAGTACTTC	.	TRBV5-1	TRBJ2-5	.
CASSLRQHTGELFF	TGTGCCAGCAGCTTACGACAGCACACCGGGGAGCTGTTTTTT	.	TRBV7-8	TRBJ2-2	.
CASRQVGGNQPQHF	TGTGCCAGCAGACAGGTTGGCGGAAATCAGCCCCAGCATTTT	.	TRBV4-2	TRBJ1-5	.
CASSPGWALNGYTF	TGTGCCAGCAGCCCAGGATGGGCACTGAATGGCTACACCTTC	.	TRBV5-6	TRBJ1-2	.
CASFREALRETQYF	TGTGCCAGCTTTAGGGAGGCCCTCCGAGAGACCCAGTACTTC	.	TRBV2	TRBJ2-5	.
CASSYRAGEGEKLFF	TGTGCCAGCAGCTACCGCGCAGGGGAGGGAGAAAAACTGTTTTTT	.	TRBV6-6	TRBJ1-4	.
CASSLAPLAGGPWEQFF	TGTGCCAGCAGCTTAGCGCCCCTAGCGGGGGGGCCATGGGAGCAGTTCTTC	few	TRBV7-9	TRBJ2-1	TRBD2
CASSLVQGHGDYGYTF	TGTGCCAGCAGTTTAGTTCAGGGGCATGGTGACTATGGCTACACCTTC	.	TRBV28	TRBJ1-2	.
CASSPDSLAYEQYF	TGTGCCAGCAGCCCAGACAGCTTGGCCTACGAGCAGTACTTC	few	TRBV2	TRBJ2-7	.
CASKSRGQETQYF	TGCGCCAGCAAGTCCCGGGGCCAAGAGACCCAGTACTTC	.	TRBV5-1	TRBJ2-5	.
CASSLAQGGNQPQHF	TGTGCCAGCAGCTTAGCGCAGGGTGGGAATCAGCCCCAGCATTTT	once	TRBV7-8	TRBJ1-5	.
CASSSQGAQGQPQHF	TGTGCCAGCAGCAGCCAGGGGGCCCAGGGTCAGCCCCAGCATTTT	.	TRBV9	TRBJ1-5	TRBD1
CTSSQDRTSGDQETQYF	TGCACCAGCAGCCAAGATCGGACTAGCGGGGACCAAGAGACCCAGTACTTC	.	TRBV1	TRBJ2-5	.
CAIPDRGGYGYTF	TGTGCCATTCCGGACAGGGGTGGGTATGGCTACACCTTC	.	TRBV2	TRBJ1-2	TRBD1
CATQPAGRDGYTF	TGTGCCACCCAACCCGCCGGGAGGGATGGCTACACCTTC	.	TRBV24-1	TRBJ1-2	.
CASTLGGGRNEQFF	TGTGCCAGCACTTTGGGGGGGGGCCGCAATGAGCAGTTCTTC	.	TRBV5-4	TRBJ2-1	.
CASSLMSSREKLFF	TGCGCCAGCAGCTTGATGTCTTCGCGCGAAAAACTGTTTTTT	.	TRBV5-1	TRBJ1-4	.
CASSESAAGTYEQYF	TGTGCCAGCAGTGAATCCGCAGCGGGAACCTACGAGCAGTACTTC	few	TRBV25-1	TRBJ2-7	TRBD2
CATSRDVRGGEQYF	TGTGCCACCAGCAGAGATGTTAGGGGTGGAGAGCAGTACTTC	few	TRBV15	TRBJ2-7	.
CASSPIWTEYGYTF	TGCGCCAGCAGTCCCATTTGGACAGAATATGGCTACACCTTC	.	TRBV10-2	TRBJ1-2	.
CASGKTGMDGYTF	TGTGCCAGCGGGAAGACAGGGATGGATGGCTACACCTTC	.	TRBV2	TRBJ1-2	TRBD1
CASTPGTGIYEQYF	TGTGCCAGCACCCCAGGGACAGGGATTTACGAGCAGTACTTC	.	TRBV7-9	TRBJ2-7	TRBD1
CASSREPNQPQHF	TGTGCCAGCTCACGCGAGCCCAATCAGCCCCAGCATTTT	.	TRBV18	TRBJ1-5	.
CASSQDRGYNEQFF	TGTGCCAGCAGCCAAGACAGGGGCTACAATGAGCAGTTCTTC	medium-sized	TRBV3-1/TRBV3-2	TRBJ2-1	.
CASSLGGQNYGYTF	TGTGCCAGCAGCTTAGGGGGACAGAACTATGGCTACACCTTC	.	TRBV11-3	TRBJ1-2	TRBD1
CASSLARASGWGDEQFF	TGTGCCAGCAGCTTAGCGAGGGCTAGCGGGTGGGGCGATGAGCAGTTCTTC	.	TRBV7-9	TRBJ2-1	TRBD2
CSASNSGKTDTQYF	TGCAGTGCTAGTAACAGCGGGAAAACAGATACGCAGTATTTT	.	TRBV20-1	TRBJ2-3	TRBD2
CASSRRPGGGVAGELFF	TGTGCCAGTAGTCGACGACCAGGGGGTGGGGTGGCCGGGGAGCTGTTTTTT	medium-sized	TRBV19	TRBJ2-2	TRBD1
CATSDFNGNEQYF	TGTGCCACCAGTGATTTTAACGGGAACGAGCAGTACTTC	.	TRBV24-1	TRBJ2-7	.
CASSSPSRQGNEQFF	TGTGCCAGTAGTTCCCCCTCAAGACAGGGCAATGAGCAGTTCTTC	.	TRBV19	TRBJ2-1	TRBD1
CASSQVDRGTDTQYF	TGTGCCAGCAGCCAAGTAGACAGGGGCACAGATACGCAGTATTTT	.	TRBV14	TRBJ2-3	TRBD1
CASTYQGPQPQHF	TGTGCCAGCACCTACCAGGGGCCTCAGCCCCAGCATTTT	.	TRBV6-5	TRBJ1-5	.